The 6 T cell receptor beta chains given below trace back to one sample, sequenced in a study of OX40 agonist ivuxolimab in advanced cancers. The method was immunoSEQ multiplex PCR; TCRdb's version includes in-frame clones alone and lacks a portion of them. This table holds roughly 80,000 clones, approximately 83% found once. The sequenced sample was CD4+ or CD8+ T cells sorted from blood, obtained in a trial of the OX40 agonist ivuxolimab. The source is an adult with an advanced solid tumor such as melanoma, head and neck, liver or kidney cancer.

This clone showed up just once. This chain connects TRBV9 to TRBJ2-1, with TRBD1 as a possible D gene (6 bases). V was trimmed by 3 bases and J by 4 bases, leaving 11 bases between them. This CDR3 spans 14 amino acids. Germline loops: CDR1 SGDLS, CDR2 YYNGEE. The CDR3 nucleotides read TGTGCCAGCAGCGCTAATACAGGGTACAATGAGCAGTTCTTC. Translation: CASSANTGYNEQFF. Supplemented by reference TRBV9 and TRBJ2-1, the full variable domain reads DSGVTQTPKHLITATGQRVTLRCSPRSGDLSVYWYQQSLDQGLQFLIQYYNGEERAKGNILERFSAQQFPDLHSELNLSSLELGDSALYFCASSANTGYNEQFFGPGTRLTVL.

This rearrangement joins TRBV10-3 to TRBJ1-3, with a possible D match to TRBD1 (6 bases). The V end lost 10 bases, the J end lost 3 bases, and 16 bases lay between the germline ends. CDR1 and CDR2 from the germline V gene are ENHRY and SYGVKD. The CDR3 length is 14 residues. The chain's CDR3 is CATGTSTNGNTIYF. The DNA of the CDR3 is TGTGCCACCGGGACATCAACCAATGGAAACACCATATATTTT.

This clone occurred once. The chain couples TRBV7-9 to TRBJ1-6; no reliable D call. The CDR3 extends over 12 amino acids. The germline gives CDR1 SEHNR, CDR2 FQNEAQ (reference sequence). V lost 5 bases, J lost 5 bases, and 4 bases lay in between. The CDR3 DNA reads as TGTGCCAGCAGCCCCAATAATTCACCCCTCCACTTT. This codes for CASSPNNSPLHF.

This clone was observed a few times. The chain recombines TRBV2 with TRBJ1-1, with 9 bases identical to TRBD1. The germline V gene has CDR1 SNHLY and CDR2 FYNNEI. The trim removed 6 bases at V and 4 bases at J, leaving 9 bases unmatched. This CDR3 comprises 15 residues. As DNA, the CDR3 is TGTGCCAGCAGGGCCCATGGGACAGGGACCACTGAAGCTTTCTTT. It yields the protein CASRAHGTGTTEAFF.

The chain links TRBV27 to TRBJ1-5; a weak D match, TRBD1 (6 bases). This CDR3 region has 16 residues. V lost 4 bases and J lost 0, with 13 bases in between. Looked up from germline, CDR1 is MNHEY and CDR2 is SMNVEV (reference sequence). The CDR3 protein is CASSSRQVLSNQPQHF. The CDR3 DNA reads TGTGCCAGCAGTTCCCGACAGGTCCTTAGCAATCAGCCCCAGCATTTT.

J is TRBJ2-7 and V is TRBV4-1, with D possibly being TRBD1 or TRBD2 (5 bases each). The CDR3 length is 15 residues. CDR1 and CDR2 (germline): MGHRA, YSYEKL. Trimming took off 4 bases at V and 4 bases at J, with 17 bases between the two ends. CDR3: CASSPTLGPQYEQYF. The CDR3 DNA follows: TGCGCCAGCAGCCCCACTTTGGGACCGCAGTACGAGCAGTACTTC.